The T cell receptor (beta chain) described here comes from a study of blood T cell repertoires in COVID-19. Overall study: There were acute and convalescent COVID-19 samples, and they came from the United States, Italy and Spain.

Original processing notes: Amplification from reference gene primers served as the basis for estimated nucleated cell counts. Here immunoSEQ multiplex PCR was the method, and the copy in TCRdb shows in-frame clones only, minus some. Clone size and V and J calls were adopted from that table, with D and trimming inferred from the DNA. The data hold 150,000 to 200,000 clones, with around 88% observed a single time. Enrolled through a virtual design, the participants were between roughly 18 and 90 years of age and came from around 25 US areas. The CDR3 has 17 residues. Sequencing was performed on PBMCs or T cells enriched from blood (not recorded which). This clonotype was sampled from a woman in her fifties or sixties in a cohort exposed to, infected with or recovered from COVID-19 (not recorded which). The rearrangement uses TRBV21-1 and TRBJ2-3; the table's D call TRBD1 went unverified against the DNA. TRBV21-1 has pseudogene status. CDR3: CARDSGLRPESTDTQYF. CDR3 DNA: TGTGCCAGAGATTCAGGGCTTCGACCCGAAAGCACAGATACGCAGTATTTT.